This TCR beta chain came from a study of siplizumab effects on memory and regulatory T cells. Of note for this clone: No antigen is known for it.

In germline, CDR1 is MGHRA, CDR2 YSYEKL. V dropped 1 base and J dropped 7; count of bases not matched to a gene: 6. CDR3 length equals 15 residues. Measured with immunoSEQ multiplex PCR; TCRdb has only the in-frame clones, and not every one. The sample lists some 100,000 clones; approximately 92% were seen once. Whole-study results and caveats: Controls had around 27% Treg-derived mappable alloreactive CD4+ clones on average, versus less than 70% with siplizumab.

This TCR came from a human donor in good health. This chain joins TRBV4-1 and TRBJ1-3; TRBD1 aligns across 8 bases. Sequencing was performed on CD4+ T cells sorted from blood. CDR3 sequence reads: CASSQVPQGANTIYF. CDR3 coding DNA: TGCGCCAGCAGCCAAGTCCCTCAGGGGGCGAACACCATATATTTT.